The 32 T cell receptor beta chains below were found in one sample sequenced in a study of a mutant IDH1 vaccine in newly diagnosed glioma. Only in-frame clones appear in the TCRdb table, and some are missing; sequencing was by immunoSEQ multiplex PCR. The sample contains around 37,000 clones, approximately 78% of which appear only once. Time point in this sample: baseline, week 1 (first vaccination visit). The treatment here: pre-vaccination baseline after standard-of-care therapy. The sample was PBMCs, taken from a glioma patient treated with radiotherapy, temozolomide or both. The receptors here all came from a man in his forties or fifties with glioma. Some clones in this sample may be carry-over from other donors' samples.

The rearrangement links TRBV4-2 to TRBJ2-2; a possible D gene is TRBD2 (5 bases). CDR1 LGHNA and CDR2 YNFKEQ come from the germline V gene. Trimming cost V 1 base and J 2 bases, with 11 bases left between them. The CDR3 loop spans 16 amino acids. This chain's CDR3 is CASSQASGSNTGELFF. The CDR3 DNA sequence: TGTGCCAGCAGCCAAGCATCGGGATCAAACACCGGGGAGCTGTTTTTT.

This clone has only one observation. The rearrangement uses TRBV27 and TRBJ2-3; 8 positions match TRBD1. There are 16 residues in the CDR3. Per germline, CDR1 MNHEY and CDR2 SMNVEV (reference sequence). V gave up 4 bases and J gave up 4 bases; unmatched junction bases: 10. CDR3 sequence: CASSSLDRVGADTQYF. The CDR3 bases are TGTGCCAGCAGTTCCCTGGACAGGGTTGGGGCAGATACGCAGTATTTT.

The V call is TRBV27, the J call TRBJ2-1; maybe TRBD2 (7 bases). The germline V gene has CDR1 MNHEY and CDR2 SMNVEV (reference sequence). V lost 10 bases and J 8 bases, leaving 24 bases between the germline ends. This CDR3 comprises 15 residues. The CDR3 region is CAISPLSGGNDEQFF. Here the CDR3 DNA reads TGTGCCATCAGCCCCCTCTCGGGGGGCAACGATGAGCAGTTCTTC.

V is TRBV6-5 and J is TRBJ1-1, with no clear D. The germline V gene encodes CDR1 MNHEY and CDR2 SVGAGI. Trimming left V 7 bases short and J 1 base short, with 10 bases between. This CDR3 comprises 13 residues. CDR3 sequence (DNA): TGTGCCAGCACCTTTTCAGGGAACACTGAAGCTTTCTTT. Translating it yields CASTFSGNTEAFF.

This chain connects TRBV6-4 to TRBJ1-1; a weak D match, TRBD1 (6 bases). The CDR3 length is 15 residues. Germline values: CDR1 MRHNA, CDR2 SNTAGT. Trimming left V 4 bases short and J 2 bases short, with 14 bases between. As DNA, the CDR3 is TGTGCCAGCAGTGCCTGGGGGGGCACTAACACTGAAGCTTTCTTT. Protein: CASSAWGGTNTEAFF.

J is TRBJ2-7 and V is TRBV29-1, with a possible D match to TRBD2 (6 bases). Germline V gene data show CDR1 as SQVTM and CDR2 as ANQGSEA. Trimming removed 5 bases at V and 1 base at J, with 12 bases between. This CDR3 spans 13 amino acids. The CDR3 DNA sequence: TGCAGCGTTAGGAGCGGAGGGTCCTACGAGCAGTACTTC. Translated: CSVRSGGSYEQYF.

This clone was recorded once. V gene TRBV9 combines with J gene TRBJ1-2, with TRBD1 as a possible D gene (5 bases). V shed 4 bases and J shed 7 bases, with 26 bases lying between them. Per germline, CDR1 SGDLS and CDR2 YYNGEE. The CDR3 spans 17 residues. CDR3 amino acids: CASSPTGTAVGGSGYTF. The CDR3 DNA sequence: TGTGCCAGCAGCCCAACCGGGACTGCCGTTGGGGGTTCTGGCTACACCTTC. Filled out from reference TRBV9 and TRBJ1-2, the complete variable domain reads DSGVTQTPKHLITATGQRVTLRCSPRSGDLSVYWYQQSLDQGLQFLIQYYNGEERAKGNILERFSAQQFPDLHSELNLSSLELGDSALYFCASSPTGTAVGGSGYTFGSGTRLTVV.

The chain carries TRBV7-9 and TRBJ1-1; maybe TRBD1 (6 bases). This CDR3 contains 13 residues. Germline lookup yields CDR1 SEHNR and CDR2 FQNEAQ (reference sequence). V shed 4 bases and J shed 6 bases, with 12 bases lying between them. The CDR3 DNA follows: TGTGCCAGCAGCTCGGGGGGGCTTGCTGAAGCTTTCTTT. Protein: CASSSGGLAEAFF. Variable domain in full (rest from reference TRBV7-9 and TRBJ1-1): DTGVSQNPRHKITKRGQNVTFRCDPISEHNRLYWYRQTLGQGPEFLTYFQNEAQLEKSRLLSDRFSAERPKGSFSTLEIQRTEQGDSAMYLCASSSGGLAEAFFGQGTRLTVV.

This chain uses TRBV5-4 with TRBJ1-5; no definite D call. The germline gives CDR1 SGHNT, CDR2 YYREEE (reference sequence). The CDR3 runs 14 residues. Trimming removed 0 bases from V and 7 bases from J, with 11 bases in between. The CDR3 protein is CASSLGRGGQPQHF. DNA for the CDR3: TGTGCCAGCAGCTTGGGCCGGGGAGGGCAGCCCCAGCATTTT.

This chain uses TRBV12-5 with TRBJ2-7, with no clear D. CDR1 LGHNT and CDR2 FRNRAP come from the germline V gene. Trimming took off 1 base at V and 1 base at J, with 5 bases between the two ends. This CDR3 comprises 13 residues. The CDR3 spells CASGLARSYEQYF. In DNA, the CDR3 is TGTGCTAGTGGTTTGGCCAGGTCCTACGAGCAGTACTTC.

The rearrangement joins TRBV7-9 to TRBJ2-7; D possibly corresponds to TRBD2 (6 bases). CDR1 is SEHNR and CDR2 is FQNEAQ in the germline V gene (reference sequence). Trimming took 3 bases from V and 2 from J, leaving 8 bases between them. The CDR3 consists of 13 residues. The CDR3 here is CASSFGTAYEQYF. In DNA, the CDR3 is TGTGCCAGCAGCTTCGGGACTGCCTACGAGCAGTACTTC.

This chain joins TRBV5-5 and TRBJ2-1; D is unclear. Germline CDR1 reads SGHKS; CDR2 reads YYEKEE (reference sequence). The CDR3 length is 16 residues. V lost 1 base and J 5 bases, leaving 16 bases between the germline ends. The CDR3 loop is CASSLIRAQLNNEQFF. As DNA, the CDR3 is TGTGCCAGCAGCTTGATCCGGGCCCAATTAAACAATGAGCAGTTCTTC. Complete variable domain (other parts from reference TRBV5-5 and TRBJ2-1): DAGVTQSPTHLIKTRGQQVTLRCSPISGHKSVSWYQQVLGQGPQFIFQYYEKEERGRGNFPDRFSARQFPNYSSELNVNALLLGDSALYLCASSLIRAQLNNEQFFGPGTRLTVL.

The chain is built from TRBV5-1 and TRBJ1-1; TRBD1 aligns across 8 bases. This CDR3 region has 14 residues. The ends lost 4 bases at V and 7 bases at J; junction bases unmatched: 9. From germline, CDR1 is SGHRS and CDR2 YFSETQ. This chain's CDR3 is CASSQGQELDEAFF. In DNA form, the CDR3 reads TGCGCCAGCAGCCAGGGACAGGAGCTAGATGAAGCTTTCTTT.

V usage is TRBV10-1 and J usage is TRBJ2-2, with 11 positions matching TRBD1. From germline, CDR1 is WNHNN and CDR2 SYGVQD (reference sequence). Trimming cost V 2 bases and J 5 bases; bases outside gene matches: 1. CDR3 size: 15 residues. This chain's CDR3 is CASSEGQGATGELFF. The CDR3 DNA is TGCGCCAGCAGTGAGGGACAGGGGGCGACCGGGGAGCTGTTTTTT.

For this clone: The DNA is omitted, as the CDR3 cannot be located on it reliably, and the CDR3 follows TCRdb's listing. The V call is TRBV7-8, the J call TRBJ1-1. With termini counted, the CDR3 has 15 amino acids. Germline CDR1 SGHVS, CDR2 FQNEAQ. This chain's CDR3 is CASSFGPGPNTEAFF.

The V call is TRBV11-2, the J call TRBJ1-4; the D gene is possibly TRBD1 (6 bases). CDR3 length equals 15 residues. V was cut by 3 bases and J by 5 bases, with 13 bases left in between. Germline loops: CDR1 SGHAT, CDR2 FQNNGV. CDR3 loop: CASSFLGGGNEKLFF. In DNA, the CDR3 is TGTGCCAGCAGCTTCCTCGGGGGCGGCAATGAAAAACTGTTTTTT.

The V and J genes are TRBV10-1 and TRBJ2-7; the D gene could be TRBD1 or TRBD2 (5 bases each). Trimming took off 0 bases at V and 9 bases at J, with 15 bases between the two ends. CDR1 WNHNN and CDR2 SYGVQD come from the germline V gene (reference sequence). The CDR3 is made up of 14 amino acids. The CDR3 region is CASSESGPPGRQYF. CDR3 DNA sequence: TGCGCCAGCAGTGAGTCGGGGCCGCCAGGGAGGCAGTACTTC.

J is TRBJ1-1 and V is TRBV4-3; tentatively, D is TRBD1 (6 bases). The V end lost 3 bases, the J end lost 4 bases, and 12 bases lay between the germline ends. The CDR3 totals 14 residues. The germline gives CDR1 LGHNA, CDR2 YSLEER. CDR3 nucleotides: TGCGCCAGCAGCCACGGGGGGCGTCTCACTGAAGCTTTCTTT. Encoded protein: CASSHGGRLTEAFF.

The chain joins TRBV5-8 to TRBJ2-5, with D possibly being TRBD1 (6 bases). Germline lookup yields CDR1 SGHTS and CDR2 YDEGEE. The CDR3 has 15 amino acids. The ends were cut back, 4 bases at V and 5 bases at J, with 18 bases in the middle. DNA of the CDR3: TGTGCCAGCAGCCCACAGGGCCCGGCTATGGAGACCCAGTACTTC. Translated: CASSPQGPAMETQYF.

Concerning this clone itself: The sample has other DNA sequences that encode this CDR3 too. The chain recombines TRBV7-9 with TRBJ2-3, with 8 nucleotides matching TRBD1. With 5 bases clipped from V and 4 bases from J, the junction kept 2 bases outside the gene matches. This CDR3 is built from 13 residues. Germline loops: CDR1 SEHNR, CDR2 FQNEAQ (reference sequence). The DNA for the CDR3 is TGTGCCAGCAGCCCCAGGGGGCCAGATACGCAGTATTTT. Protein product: CASSPRGPDTQYF. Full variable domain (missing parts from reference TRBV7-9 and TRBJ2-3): DTGVSQNPRHKITKRGQNVTFRCDPISEHNRLYWYRQTLGQGPEFLTYFQNEAQLEKSRLLSDRFSAERPKGSFSTLEIQRTEQGDSAMYLCASSPRGPDTQYFGPGTRLTVL.

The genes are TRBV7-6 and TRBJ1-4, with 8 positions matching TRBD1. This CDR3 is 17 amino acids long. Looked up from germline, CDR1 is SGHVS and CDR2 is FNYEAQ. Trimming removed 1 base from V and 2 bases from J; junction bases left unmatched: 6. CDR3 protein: CASSLGAGGGTNEKLFF. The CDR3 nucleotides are TGTGCCAGCAGCTTAGGGGCAGGGGGCGGCACTAATGAAAAACTGTTTTTT.

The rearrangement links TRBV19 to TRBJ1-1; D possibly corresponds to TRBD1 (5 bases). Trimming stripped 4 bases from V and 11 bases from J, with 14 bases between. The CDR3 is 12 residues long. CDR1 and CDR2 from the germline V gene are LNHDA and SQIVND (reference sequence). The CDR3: CASSSPRGGAFF. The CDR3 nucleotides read TGTGCCAGTAGTAGTCCGAGGGGAGGCGCTTTCTTT.

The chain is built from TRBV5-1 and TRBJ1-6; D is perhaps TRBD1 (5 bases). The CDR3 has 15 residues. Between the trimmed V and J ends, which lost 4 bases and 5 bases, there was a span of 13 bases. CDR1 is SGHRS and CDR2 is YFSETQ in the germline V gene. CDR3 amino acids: CASSLGGEDNSPLHF. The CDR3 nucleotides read TGCGCCAGCAGCCTGGGAGGGGAGGATAATTCACCCCTCCACTTT.

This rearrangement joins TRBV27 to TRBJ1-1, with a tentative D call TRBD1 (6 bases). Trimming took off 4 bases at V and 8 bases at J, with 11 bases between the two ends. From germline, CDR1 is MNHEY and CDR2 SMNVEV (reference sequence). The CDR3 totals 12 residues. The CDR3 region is CASSSLGGEAFF. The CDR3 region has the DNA TGTGCCAGCAGTTCCCTAGGGGGGGAAGCTTTCTTT.

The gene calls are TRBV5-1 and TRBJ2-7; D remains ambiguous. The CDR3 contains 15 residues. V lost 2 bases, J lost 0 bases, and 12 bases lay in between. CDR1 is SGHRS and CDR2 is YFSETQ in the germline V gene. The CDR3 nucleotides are TGCGCCAGCAGCTTTGACACTCAAAGCTCCTACGAGCAGTACTTC. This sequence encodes CASSFDTQSSYEQYF.

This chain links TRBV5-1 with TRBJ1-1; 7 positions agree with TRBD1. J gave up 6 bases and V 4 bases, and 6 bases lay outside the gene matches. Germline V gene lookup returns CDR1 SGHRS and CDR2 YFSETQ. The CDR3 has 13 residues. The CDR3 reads CASSEGQWPEAFF. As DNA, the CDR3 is TGCGCCAGCAGCGAGGGACAGTGGCCTGAAGCTTTCTTT.

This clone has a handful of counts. DNA for the CDR3: TGTGCCAGCAGTGATATGTGGTCCCAGGGTTACGAGCAGTACTTC. Its protein is CASSDMWSQGYEQYF. This chain links TRBV6-1 with TRBJ2-7; D perhaps matches TRBD1 (5 bases). V was shortened by 3 bases and J by 4 bases, with 16 bases between the two germline ends. Germline V gene data show CDR1 as MNHNS and CDR2 as SASEGT. This CDR3 has 15 amino acids.

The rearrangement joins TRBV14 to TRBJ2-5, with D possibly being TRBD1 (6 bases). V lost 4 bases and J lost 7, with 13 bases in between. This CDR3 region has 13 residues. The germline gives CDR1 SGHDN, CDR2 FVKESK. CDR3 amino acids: CASSRDTFVTQYF. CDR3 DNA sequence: TGTGCCAGCAGCCGGGACACCTTTGTGACCCAGTACTTC.

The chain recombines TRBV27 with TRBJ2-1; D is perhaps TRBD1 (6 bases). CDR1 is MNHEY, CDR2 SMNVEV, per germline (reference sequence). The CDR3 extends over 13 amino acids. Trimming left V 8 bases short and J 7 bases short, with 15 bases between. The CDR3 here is CASGESGANEQFF. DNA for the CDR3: TGTGCCAGCGGAGAATCAGGGGCTAATGAGCAGTTCTTC.

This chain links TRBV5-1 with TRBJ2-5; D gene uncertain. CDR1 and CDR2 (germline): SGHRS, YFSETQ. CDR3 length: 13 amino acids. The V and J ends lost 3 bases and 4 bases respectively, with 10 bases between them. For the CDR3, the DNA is TGCGCCAGCAGCTCCGGGTCCACAGAGACCCAGTACTTC. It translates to CASSSGSTETQYF.

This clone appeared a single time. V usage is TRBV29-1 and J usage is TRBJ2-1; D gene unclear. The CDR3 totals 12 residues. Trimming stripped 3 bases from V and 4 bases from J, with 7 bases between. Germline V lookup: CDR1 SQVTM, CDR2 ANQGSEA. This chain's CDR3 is CSVEEGYNEQFF. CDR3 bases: TGCAGCGTTGAGGAAGGGTACAATGAGCAGTTCTTC.

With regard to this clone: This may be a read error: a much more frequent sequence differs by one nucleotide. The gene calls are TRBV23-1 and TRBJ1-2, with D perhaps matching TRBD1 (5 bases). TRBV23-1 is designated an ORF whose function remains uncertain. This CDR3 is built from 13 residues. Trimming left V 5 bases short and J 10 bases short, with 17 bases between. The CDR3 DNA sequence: TGCGCCAGCAGTTCAGGGACGGACATCACCTACACCTTC. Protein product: CASSSGTDITYTF.